This TCR beta chain was identified during a study of blood T cell repertoires in COVID-19 (dated by TCRdb to 2018 to 2021). Context from the whole study: Samples covering the acute and convalescent phases of COVID-19 were provided by collaborators in the United States, Italy and Spain. The sample metadata nearly always contained a de-identified subject ID, COVID-19 status, age in years and sex. The repertoires were released in a freely available public database intended as a resource for research on the immune response to SARS-CoV-2. The dataset comprised deeply sampled blood TCRbeta repertoires from subjects exposed to, actively infected with, or recovered from COVID-19. The prospective study material was composed of cDNA or gDNA derived from T cells, B-cell-depleted T cells, or PBMCs. Where available, HLA class I and class II types were obtained from metadata supplied by the sample provider rather than from assay-based typing. The samples were drawn from the first 160 participants of the ongoing ImmuneRACE study and from under 1,500 subjects provided by 6 global collaborators. What the research found in general, with its limitations: The amount of clinical and demographic metadata varied by source and participant and was provided uncurated.

This clone has a single count. This receptor's antigen is unknown. No much larger clone is present one base from it, and per-base qualities are unavailable. Samples from volunteer blood donors who had recovered from COVID-19 were contributed by a second Seattle source. Whole blood was collected in K2EDTA tubes by collaborating institutions according to the institutions' own protocols. For TCRbeta analysis, collaborators shipped samples as frozen whole blood, isolated PBMCs, or DNA extracted from either of those sample types. TCRbeta CDR3 regions were amplified from genomic DNA using the immunoSEQ Assay, a bias-controlled multiplex PCR. The authors' pipeline ran thus. The number of nucleated cells in each sample was estimated from the amplification of reference gene primers within the assay. To quantify the absolute abundance of each unique TCRbeta CDR3 rearrangement, sequence reads were collapsed and filtered. Productive Simpson clonality was computed per sample as the square root of Simpson's diversity index over productive rearrangements. The immuneACCESS repertoire file appears here via TCRdb, limited to in-frame rearrangements. These files lack a portion of the clones; in checked studies, under half of the deficit traces to unresolved V genes, and the cause of the others is not known. That table is the source of V, J and clone size, and D and trimming were worked out from the DNA. Recorded for this sample are about 250,000 clones; 75% to 90% of them occurred a single time. The top ten clones comprise approximately 0.85% of the sample.

The sequence was obtained from a woman between 40 and 55 years old who had recovered from COVID-19. Sequenced sample: peripheral blood.

The nucleotide sequence reads TGTGCCAGCTCACCCCTAGCCGCCTACGACGCGATGAACACTGAAGCTTTCTTT. This gives the protein CASSPLAAYDAMNTEAFF. The chain employs TRBV18 and TRBJ1-1; no confident D gene assignment can be made. The CDR3, from cysteine to phenylalanine, totals 18 residues. Just CDR3 DNA is preserved here, 54 bases in frame from base 1. The germline V gene specifies KGHSH as CDR1 and LQKENI as CDR2. Cut back by 3 bases and 0 bases, the V and J ends lie 20 bases apart.